Presented here are 12 T cell receptor beta chains from one specimen sequenced in a study of graft-versus-host responses after intestinal transplantation (dated by TCRdb to about 2021). Preparation of the library involved the immunoSEQ multiplex PCR assay. This is the immuneACCESS table as TCRdb keeps it, with only in-frame sequences that have V and J called. A part of the clones is gone; compared with another copy, unresolved V genes explain less than half, and the rest is unexplained. The sample has about 57,000 clones on record, 70% to 90% of them singletons. 1.5% to 2% of the sample comes from the top ten. Sequenced material: PBMCs, taken 26 days after transplant. Receptors were obtained from a human patient who received an intestinal transplant, so some T cells may come from the graft donor.

This sequence joins TRBV19 and TRBJ2-7, with D tentatively TRBD2 (5 bases). The CDR3 contains 11 residues. In germline, CDR1 is LNHDA, CDR2 SQIVND (reference sequence). The V end was cut by 10 bases, the J end by 5 bases, with 12 bases between. The CDR3 nucleotides read TGTGCCACCATAAACGGGAACGAGCAGTACTTC. This gives the protein CATINGNEQYF.

The chain has TRBV28 and TRBJ2-1, with 8 bases fitting TRBD2. CDR1 and CDR2 from the germline V gene are MDHEN and SYDVKM. V gave up 4 bases and J gave up 7 bases; unmatched junction bases: 6. CDR3 length equals 14 residues. This CDR3 reads CASSSGSGGNEQFF. DNA of the CDR3: TGTGCCAGCAGTTCAGGGTCGGGAGGGAATGAGCAGTTCTTC.

The gene calls are TRBV4-1 and TRBJ2-7; 7 positions agree with TRBD1. The CDR3 spans 16 residues. The V gene end was trimmed by 0 bases and the J gene end by 3 bases; junction bases not matched to a gene: 8. CDR1 and CDR2 (germline): MGHRA, YSYEKL. CDR3 nucleotide sequence: TGCGCCAGCAGCCAAGACCTGACAGGGATGGGCTACGAGCAGTACTTC. Its protein is CASSQDLTGMGYEQYF.

The chain is built from TRBV19 and TRBJ2-7, with 9 bases matching TRBD1. Trimming removed 7 bases from V and 3 bases from J; junction bases left unmatched: 7. Germline CDR1 and CDR2: LNHDA and SQIVND (reference sequence). The CDR3 length is 14 residues. The CDR3 DNA follows: TGTGCCAGTAACTTCCGGGACAGGGTCTACGAGCAGTACTTC. Amino acid sequence: CASNFRDRVYEQYF.

The gene calls are TRBV28 and TRBJ1-5, with 9 bases lining up with TRBD1. V lost 6 bases to trimming and J lost 1 base; unmatched junction nucleotides: 13. CDR1 is MDHEN, CDR2 SYDVKM, per germline. The CDR3 length is 18 residues. The CDR3 sequence: CASRPRDRETESNQPQHF. CDR3 in DNA: TGTGCCAGCAGGCCACGGGACAGGGAGACTGAAAGCAATCAGCCCCAGCATTTT.

This chain joins TRBV14 and TRBJ2-5; D gene ambiguous. The length of the CDR3 is 12 residues. Between the trimmed V and J ends, which lost 6 bases and 4 bases, there was a span of 9 bases. Germline CDR1 and CDR2: SGHDN and FVKESK. DNA of the CDR3: TGTGCCAGCAGTCCTATTGGAGAGACCCAGTACTTC. This gives the protein CASSPIGETQYF. The full variable domain, in which reference TRBV14 and TRBJ2-5 provide the parts outside the CDR3, is EAGVTQFPSHSVIEKGQTVTLRCDPISGHDNLYWYRRVMGKEIKFLLHFVKESKQDESGMPNNRFLAERTGGTYSTLKVQPAELEDSGVYFCASSPIGETQYFGPGTRLLVL.

The sample holds one count of this clone. In nucleotides, the CDR3 is TGTGCCAGCAGCTTAGCGCCCCCCCGGGAGACGGTAGCTAACTATGGCTACACCTTC. Encoded protein: CASSLAPPRETVANYGYTF. The chain combines TRBV7-2 with TRBJ1-2; no clear D gene. V dropped 0 bases and J dropped 0 bases, with 20 bases sitting between them. CDR1 is SGHTA and CDR2 is FQGNSA in the germline V gene. CDR3 size: 19 residues.

The rearrangement links TRBV19 to TRBJ1-2; 11 bases agree with TRBD1. J lost 6 bases, V lost 11 bases, and 17 bases had no gene match. This CDR3 contains 16 residues. Germline-derived CDR1 and CDR2 are LNHDA and SQIVND (reference sequence). The CDR3 sequence: CASAGTGGTPRNGYTF. Here the CDR3 DNA reads TGTGCCTCTGCCGGGACAGGGGGGACTCCCCGAAATGGCTACACCTTC.

This clone came up a few times. The chain joins TRBV7-9 to TRBJ1-2; TRBD1 is a possible D gene (5 bases). Trimming shortened V by 3 bases and J by 2 bases, and 7 bases separated the two germline ends. The germline CDR1 and CDR2 sequences are SEHNR and FQNEAQ (reference sequence). The CDR3 spans 13 residues. The CDR3 loop reads CASSLEGNYGYTF. Written as DNA, the CDR3 is TGTGCCAGCAGCTTGGAGGGGAACTATGGCTACACCTTC.

This chain joins TRBV19 and TRBJ2-7; 7 bases are a match to TRBD1. Germline-derived CDR1 and CDR2 are LNHDA and SQIVND (reference sequence). The junction had 5 bases not matched to a gene; V was cut back by 6 bases and J by 6 bases. This CDR3 has 12 amino acids. The CDR3 bases are TGTGCCAGTAGCCAACGGACAGGCGAGCAGTACTTC. This codes for CASSQRTGEQYF.

The rearrangement joins TRBV5-1 to TRBJ2-6; 8 bases map to TRBD1. V was clipped by 0 bases and J by 4 bases; unmatched bases: 3. There are 16 residues in the CDR3. Germline loops: CDR1 SGHRS, CDR2 YFSETQ. The CDR3 DNA is TGCGCCAGCAGCTTGGACAGGGGGGAAGGGGCCAACGTCCTGACTTTC. Residues: CASSLDRGEGANVLTF.

This clone was detected a few times. The chain combines TRBV28 with TRBJ2-1; weak D call: TRBD1 (6 bases). Germline CDR1 reads MDHEN; CDR2 reads SYDVKM. Deletions cut 3 bases from V and 3 bases from J, with 12 bases between. CDR3 length equals 15 residues. CDR3 sequence reads: CASSFARTVYNEQFF. Written as DNA, the CDR3 is TGTGCCAGCAGTTTCGCGAGGACAGTCTACAATGAGCAGTTCTTC. Combining the CDR3 with reference TRBV28 and TRBJ2-1 gives the whole variable domain DVKVTQSSRYLVKRTGEKVFLECVQDMDHENMFWYRQDPGLGLRLIYFSYDVKMKEKGDIPEGYSVSREKKERFSLILESASTNQTSMYLCASSFARTVYNEQFFGPGTRLTVL.